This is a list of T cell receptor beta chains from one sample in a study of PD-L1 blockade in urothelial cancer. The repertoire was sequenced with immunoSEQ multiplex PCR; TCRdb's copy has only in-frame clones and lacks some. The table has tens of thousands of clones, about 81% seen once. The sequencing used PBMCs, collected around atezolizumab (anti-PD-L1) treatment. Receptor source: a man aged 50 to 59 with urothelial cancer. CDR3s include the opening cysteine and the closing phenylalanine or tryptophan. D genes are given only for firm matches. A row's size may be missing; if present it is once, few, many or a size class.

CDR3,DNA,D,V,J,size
CASSVVAGGRETQYF,TGTGCCAGCAGCGTAGTGGCAGGGGGCCGGGAGACCCAGTACTTC,TRBD1,TRBV9,TRBJ2-5,.
CASSSSGIAGTNEQFF,TGTGCCAGCAGCTCCTCCGGGATAGCGGGTACAAATGAGCAGTTCTTC,TRBD2,TRBV7-3,TRBJ2-1,.
CASSMTHTDTQYF,TGTGCCAGCAGCATGACTCACACAGATACGCAGTATTTT,.,TRBV7-2,TRBJ2-3,once
CASSRGGDEQYF,TGTGCCAGCAGTCGGGGGGGGGACGAGCAGTACTTC,TRBD2,TRBV2,TRBJ2-7,.
CASSLGGRVNTEAFF,TGTGCCAGCAGCTTGGGAGGGAGGGTGAACACTGAAGCTTTCTTT,.,TRBV5-8,TRBJ1-1,.
CASSSTQRGLNEQFF,TGTGCCAGCAGCTCGACCCAGCGAGGGCTCAATGAGCAGTTCTTC,.,TRBV5-4,TRBJ2-1,.
CASSHGGTDNEQFF,TGTGCCAGCTCACACGGGGGGACGGACAATGAGCAGTTCTTC,TRBD2,TRBV18,TRBJ2-1,.
CASKAGSITMNTEAFF,TGTGCCAGCAAGGCAGGGTCAATCACGATGAACACTGAAGCTTTCTTT,.,TRBV2,TRBJ1-1,.
CASSVISNQPQHF,TGTGCCAGCAGTGTCATTAGCAATCAGCCCCAGCATTTT,.,TRBV2,TRBJ1-5,.
CASSLTSGRRDTQYF,TGTGCCAGCAGCTTGACTAGCGGGAGAAGGGATACGCAGTATTTT,TRBD2,TRBV7-8,TRBJ2-3,.
CSVDRRPGNEQFF,TGCAGCGTTGACCGGCGGCCGGGCAATGAGCAGTTCTTC,.,TRBV29-1,TRBJ2-1,.